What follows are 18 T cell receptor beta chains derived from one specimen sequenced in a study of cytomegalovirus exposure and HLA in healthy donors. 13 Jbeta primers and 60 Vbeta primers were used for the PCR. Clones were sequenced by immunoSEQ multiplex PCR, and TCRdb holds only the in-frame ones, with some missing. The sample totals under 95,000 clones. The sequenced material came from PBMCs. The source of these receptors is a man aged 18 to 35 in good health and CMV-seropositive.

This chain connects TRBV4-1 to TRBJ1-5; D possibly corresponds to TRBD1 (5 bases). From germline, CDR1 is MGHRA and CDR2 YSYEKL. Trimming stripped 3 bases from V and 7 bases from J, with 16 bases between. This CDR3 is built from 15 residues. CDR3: CASSQEGTPGQPQHF. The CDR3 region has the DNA TGCGCCAGCAGCCAGGAGGGGACCCCCGGGCAGCCCCAGCATTTT.

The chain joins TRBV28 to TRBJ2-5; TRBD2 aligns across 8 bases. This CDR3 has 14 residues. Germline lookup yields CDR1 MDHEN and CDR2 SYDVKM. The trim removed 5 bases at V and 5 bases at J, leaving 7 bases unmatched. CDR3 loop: CASSLSGVPETQYF. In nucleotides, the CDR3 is TGTGCCAGCAGTCTTAGCGGGGTCCCGGAGACCCAGTACTTC.

CDR3 in DNA: TGCAGCGTTGCCCAGGGGAAGCCTCCAGATACGCAGTATTTT. Encoded protein: CSVAQGKPPDTQYF. The chain employs TRBV29-1 and TRBJ2-3, with a possible D match to TRBD1 (6 bases). Germline CDR1 is SQVTM and CDR2 is ANQGSEA. The ends were cut back, 4 bases at V and 4 bases at J, with 15 bases in the middle. This CDR3 has 14 amino acids.

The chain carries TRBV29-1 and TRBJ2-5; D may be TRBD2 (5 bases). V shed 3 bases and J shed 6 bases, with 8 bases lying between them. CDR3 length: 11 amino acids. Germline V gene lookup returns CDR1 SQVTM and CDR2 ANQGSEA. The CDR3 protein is CSVDVGKTQYF. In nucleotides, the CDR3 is TGCAGCGTTGACGTCGGGAAGACCCAGTACTTC.

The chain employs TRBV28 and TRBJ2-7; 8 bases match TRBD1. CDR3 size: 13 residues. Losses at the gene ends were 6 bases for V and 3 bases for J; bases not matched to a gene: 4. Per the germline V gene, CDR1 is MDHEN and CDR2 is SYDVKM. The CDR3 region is CASRRTGSYEQYF. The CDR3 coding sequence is TGTGCCAGCAGACGGACAGGGAGCTACGAGCAGTACTTC. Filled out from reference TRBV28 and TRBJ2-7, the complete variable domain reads DVKVTQSSRYLVKRTGEKVFLECVQDMDHENMFWYRQDPGLGLRLIYFSYDVKMKEKGDIPEGYSVSREKKERFSLILESASTNQTSMYLCASRRTGSYEQYFGPGTRLTVT.

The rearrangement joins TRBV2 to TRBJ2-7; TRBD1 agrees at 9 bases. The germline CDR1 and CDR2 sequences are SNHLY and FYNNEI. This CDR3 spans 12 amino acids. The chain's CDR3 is CVNGQGLYEQYF. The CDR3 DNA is TGTGTCAATGGACAGGGGTTGTACGAGCAGTACTTC.

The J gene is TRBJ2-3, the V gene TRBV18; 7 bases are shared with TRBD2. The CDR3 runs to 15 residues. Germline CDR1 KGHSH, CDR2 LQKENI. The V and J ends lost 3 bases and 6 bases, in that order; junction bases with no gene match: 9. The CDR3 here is CASSPLATGRDTQYF. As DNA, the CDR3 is TGTGCCAGCTCACCGTTGGCGACCGGGAGGGATACGCAGTATTTT.

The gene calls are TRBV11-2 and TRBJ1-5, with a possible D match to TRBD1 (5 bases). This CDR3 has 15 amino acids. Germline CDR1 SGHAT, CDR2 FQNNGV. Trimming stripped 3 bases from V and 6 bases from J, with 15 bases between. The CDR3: CASSLGEGGGQPQHF. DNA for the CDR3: TGTGCCAGCAGCTTGGGAGAGGGCGGGGGTCAGCCCCAGCATTTT.

CDR3 coding DNA: TGCGCCAGCAGCTTGACACTAATTTGGAACGAGCAGTTCTTC. Translating gives CASSLTLIWNEQFF. The chain joins TRBV5-1 to TRBJ2-1, with D unresolved. CDR1 SGHRS and CDR2 YFSETQ come from the germline V gene. V gave up 1 base and J gave up 10 bases, with 15 bases separating them. CDR3 size: 14 residues.

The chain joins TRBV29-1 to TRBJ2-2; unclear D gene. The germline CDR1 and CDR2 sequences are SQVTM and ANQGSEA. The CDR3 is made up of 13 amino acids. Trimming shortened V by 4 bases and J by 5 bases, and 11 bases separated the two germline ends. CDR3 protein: CSVVVQYTGELFF. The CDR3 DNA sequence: TGCAGCGTTGTCGTTCAGTATACCGGGGAGCTGTTTTTT.

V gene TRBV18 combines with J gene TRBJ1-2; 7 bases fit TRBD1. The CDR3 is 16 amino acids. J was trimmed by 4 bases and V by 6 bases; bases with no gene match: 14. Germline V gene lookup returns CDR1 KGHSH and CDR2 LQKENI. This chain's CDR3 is CASSLTQGGDTYGYTF. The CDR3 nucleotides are TGTGCCAGCTCCCTTACTCAGGGGGGCGACACCTATGGCTACACCTTC.

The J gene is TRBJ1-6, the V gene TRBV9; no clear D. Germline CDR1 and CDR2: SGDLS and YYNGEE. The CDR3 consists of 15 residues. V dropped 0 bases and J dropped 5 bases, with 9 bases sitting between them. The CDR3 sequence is CASSVDYRDNSPLHF. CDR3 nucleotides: TGTGCCAGCAGCGTAGATTATCGGGATAATTCACCCCTCCACTTT. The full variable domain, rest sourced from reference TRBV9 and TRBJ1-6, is DSGVTQTPKHLITATGQRVTLRCSPRSGDLSVYWYQQSLDQGLQFLIQYYNGEERAKGNILERFSAQQFPDLHSELNLSSLELGDSALYFCASSVDYRDNSPLHFGNGTRLTVT.

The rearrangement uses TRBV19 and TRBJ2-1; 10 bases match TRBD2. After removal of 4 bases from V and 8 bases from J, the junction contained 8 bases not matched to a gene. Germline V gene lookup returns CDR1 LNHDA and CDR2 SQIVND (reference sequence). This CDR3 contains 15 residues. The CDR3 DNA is TGTGCCAGTAGTACAGAAAAGCGGGAGGGTTATGAGCAGTTCTTC. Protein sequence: CASSTEKREGYEQFF. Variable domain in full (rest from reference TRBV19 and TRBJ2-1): DGGITQSPKYLFRKEGQNVTLSCEQNLNHDAMYWYRQDPGQGLRLIYYSQIVNDFQKGDIAEGYSVSREKKESFPLTVTSAQKNPTAFYLCASSTEKREGYEQFFGPGTRLTVL.

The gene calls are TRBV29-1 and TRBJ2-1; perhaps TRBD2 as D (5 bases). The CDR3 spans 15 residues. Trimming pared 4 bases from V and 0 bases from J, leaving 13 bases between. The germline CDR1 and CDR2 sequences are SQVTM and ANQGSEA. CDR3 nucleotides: TGCAGCGTTGCGGGGTCAGCGAGCTCCTACAATGAGCAGTTCTTC. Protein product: CSVAGSASSYNEQFF.

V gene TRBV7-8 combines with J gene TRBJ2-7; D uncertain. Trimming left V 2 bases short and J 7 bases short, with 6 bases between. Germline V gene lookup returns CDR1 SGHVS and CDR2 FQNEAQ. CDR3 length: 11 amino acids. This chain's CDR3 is CASSLNREQYF. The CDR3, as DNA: TGTGCCAGCAGCTTAAATCGGGAGCAGTACTTC.

CDR3 nucleotide sequence: TGTGCCAGCAGCCGGGGACTTTCTACGGAGACCCAGTACTTC. It translates to CASSRGLSTETQYF. The V call is TRBV11-1, the J call TRBJ2-5; D possibly corresponds to TRBD2 (6 bases). The CDR3 covers 14 residues. The ends were cut back, 5 bases at V and 5 bases at J, with 15 bases in the middle. Germline assignment: CDR1 SGHAT and CDR2 FQDESV (reference sequence).

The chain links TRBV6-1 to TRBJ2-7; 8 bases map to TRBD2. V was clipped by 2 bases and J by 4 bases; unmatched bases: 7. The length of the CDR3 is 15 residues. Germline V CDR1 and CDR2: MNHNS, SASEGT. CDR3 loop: CASSEFPTSAYEQYF. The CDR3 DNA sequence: TGTGCCAGCAGTGAATTCCCGACTAGCGCGTACGAGCAGTACTTC.

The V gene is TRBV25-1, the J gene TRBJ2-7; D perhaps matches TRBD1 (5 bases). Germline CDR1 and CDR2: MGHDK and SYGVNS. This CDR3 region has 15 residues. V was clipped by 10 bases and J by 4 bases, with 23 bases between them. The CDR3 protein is CAINMGLYLAYEQYF. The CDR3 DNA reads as TGTGCCATCAATATGGGGCTGTACCTCGCTTACGAGCAGTACTTC.